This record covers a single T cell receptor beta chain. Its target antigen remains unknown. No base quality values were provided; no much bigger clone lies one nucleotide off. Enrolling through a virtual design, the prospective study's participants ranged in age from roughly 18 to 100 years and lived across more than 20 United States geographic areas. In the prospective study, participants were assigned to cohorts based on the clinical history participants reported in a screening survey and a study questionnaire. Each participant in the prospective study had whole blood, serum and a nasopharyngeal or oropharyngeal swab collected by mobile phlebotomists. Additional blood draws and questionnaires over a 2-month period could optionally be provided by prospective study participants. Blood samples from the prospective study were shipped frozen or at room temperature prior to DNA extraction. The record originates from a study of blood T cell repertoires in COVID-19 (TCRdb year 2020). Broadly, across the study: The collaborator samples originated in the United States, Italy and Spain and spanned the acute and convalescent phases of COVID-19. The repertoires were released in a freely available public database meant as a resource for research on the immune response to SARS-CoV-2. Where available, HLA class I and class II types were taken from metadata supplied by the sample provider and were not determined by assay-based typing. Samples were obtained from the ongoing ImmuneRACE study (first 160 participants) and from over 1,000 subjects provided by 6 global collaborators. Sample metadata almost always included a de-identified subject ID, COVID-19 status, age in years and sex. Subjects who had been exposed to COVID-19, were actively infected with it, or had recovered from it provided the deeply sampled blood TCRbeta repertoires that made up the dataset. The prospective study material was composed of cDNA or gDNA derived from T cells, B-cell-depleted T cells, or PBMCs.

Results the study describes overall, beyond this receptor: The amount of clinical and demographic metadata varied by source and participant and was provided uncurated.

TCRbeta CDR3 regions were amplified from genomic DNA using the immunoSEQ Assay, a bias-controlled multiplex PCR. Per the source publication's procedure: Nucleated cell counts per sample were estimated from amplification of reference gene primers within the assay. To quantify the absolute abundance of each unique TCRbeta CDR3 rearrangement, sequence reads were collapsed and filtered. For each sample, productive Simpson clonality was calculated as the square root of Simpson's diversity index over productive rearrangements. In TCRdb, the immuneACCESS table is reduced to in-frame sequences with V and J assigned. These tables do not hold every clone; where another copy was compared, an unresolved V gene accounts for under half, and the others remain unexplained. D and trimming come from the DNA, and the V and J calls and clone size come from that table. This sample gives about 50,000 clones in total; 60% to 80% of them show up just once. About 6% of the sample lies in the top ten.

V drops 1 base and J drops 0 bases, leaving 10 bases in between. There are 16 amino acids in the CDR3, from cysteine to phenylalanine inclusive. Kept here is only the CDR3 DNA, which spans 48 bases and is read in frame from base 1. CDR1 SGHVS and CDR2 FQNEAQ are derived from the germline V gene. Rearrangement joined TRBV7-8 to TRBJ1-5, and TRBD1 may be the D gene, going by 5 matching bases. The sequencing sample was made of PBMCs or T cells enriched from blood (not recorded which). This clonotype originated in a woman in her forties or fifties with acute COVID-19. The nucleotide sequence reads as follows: TGTGCCAGCAGCTTAGGTGCAGGGCCTAGCAATCAGCCCCAGCATTTT. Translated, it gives CASSLGAGPSNQPQHF.